This record concerns one T cell receptor (beta chain) sequence. This sample is part of a study of blood T cell repertoires in COVID-19. The germline V gene has CDR1 SGHTA and CDR2 FQGTGA. V shed 4 bases and J 5 bases; nucleotides not matched to a gene: 3. The CDR3 loop spans 15 amino acids. TCRdb keeps only in-frame clones here, not all; method: immunoSEQ multiplex PCR. The sample includes 400,000 to 550,000 clones, 70% to 90% of them seen just once. The sample comprised PBMCs or T cells enriched from blood (not recorded which). The receptor was derived from a woman between 18 and 29 years old with acute COVID-19. The J gene is TRBJ2-1, the V gene TRBV7-3, with 12 bases matching TRBD2. CDR3 nucleotide sequence: TGTGCCAGCAGCTCGCTAGCGGGGGGGAACAATGAGCAGTTCTTC. It is translated as CASSSLAGGNNEQFF.